This TCR beta chain was sequenced for a study of T cells in Graves' hyperthyroidism and ophthalmopathy. General observations from the study: Clonotypes that were expanded in thyroid above 0.001 mostly appeared in blood too.

This clonotype was seen at least ten times. The target antigen is unknown. TCR beta CDR3 regions were amplified from RNA transcripts. HTBI primers were employed in a first-round RT-PCR of the TCR CDR3. Using its own MiXCR run on the multiplex PCR reads, TCRdb lists one record per CDR3 protein. Of roughly 510,000 distinct CDR3 sequences in the sample, approximately 49% were seen once. The study left out patients who had uncontrolled infection, other autoimmune disease, pregnancy or lactation. Clinical symptoms, serum thyroxine, TRAb, thyroid ultrasound and orbital computed tomography informed diagnoses. Per germline, CDR1 SGHRS and CDR2 YFSETQ. Trimming pared 4 bases from V and 3 bases from J, leaving 11 bases between. This CDR3 region has 14 residues.

Specimen: peripheral blood or thyroid tissue (not recorded which). The clonotype was recovered from an adult woman with Graves' disease, either hyperthyroidism or ophthalmopathy (not recorded which). The J gene is TRBJ1-5, the V gene TRBV5-1; D gene unclear. CDR3 amino acids: CASSPSGDNQPQHF. In DNA, the CDR3 is TGCGCCAGCAGCCCTTCCGGGGACAATCAGCCCCAGCATTTT.